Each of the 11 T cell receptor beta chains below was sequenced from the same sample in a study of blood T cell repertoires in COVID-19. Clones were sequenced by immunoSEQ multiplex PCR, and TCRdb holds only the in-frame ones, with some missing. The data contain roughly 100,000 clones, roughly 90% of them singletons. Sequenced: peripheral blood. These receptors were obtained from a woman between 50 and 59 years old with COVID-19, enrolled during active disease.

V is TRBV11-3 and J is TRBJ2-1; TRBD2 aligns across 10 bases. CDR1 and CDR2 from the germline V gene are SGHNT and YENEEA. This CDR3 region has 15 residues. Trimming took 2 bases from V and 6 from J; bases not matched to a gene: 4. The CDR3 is CASSLRSGGVNEQFF. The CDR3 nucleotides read TGTGCCAGCAGCTTACGAAGCGGGGGGGTCAATGAGCAGTTCTTC.

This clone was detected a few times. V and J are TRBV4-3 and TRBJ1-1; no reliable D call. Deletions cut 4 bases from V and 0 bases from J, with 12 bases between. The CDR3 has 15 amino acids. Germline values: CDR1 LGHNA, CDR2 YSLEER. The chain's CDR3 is CASSRERVLNTEAFF. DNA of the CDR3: TGCGCCAGCAGCCGGGAGAGGGTATTGAACACTGAAGCTTTCTTT.

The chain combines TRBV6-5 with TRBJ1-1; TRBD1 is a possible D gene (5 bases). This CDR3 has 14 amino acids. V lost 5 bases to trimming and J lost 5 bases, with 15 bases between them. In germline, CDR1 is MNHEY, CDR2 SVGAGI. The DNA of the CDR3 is TGTGCCAGCAGTAGCGAGCTCGGGGGGACTGAAGCTTTCTTT. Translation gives CASSSELGGTEAFF.

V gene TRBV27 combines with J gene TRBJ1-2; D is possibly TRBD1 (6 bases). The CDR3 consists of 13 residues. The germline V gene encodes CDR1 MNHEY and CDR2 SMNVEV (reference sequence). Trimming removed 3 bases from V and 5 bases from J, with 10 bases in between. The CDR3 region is CASSLGGPYGYTF. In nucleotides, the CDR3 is TGTGCCAGCAGTTTGGGGGGGCCGTATGGCTACACCTTC.

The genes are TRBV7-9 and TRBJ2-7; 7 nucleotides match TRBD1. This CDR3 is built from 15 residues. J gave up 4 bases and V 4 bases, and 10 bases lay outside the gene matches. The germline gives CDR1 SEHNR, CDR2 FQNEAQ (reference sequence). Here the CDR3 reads CASSSFRDSGYEQYF. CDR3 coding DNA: TGTGCCAGCAGCTCTTTCCGGGACAGTGGGTACGAGCAGTACTTC.

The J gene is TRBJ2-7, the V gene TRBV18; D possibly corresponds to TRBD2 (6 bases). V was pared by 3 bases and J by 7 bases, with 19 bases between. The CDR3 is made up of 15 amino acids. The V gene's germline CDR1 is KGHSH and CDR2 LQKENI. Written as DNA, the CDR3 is TGTGCCAGCTCACCGCCCGGGACTTCCCTCTTAGAGCAGTACTTC. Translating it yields CASSPPGTSLLEQYF.

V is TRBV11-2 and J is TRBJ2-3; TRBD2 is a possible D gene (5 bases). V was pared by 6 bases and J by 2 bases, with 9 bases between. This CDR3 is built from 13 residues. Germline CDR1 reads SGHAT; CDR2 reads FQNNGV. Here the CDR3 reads CASRRADTDTQYF. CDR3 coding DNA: TGTGCCAGCAGGAGGGCAGACACAGATACGCAGTATTTT.

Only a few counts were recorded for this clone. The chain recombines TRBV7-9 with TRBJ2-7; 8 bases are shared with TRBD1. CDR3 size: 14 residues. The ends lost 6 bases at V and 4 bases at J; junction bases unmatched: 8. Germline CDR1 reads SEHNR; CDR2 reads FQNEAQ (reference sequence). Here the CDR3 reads CASREGQGAYEQYF. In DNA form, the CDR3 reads TGTGCCAGCAGGGAGGGGCAGGGGGCTTACGAGCAGTACTTC.

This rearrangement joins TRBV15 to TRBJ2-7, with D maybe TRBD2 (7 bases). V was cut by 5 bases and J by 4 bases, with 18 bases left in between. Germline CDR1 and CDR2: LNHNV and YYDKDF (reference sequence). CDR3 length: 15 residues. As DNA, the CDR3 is TGTGCCACCAGCGTAGAAGGCGGGGGCGGGTACGAGCAGTACTTC. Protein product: CATSVEGGGGYEQYF.

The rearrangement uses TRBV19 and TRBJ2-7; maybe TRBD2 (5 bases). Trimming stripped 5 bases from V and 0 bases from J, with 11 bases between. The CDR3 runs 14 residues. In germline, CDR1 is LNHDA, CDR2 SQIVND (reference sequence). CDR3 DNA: TGTGCCAGTAGTGCTACGGGAAGCTCCTACGAGCAGTACTTC. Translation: CASSATGSSYEQYF.

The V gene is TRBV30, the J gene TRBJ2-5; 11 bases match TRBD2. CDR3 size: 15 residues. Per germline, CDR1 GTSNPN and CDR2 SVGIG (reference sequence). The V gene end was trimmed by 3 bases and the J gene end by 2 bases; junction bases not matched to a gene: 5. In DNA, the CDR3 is TGTGCCTGGAGCACCGGGACTAGCGGACAAGAGACCCAGTACTTC. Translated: CAWSTGTSGQETQYF.